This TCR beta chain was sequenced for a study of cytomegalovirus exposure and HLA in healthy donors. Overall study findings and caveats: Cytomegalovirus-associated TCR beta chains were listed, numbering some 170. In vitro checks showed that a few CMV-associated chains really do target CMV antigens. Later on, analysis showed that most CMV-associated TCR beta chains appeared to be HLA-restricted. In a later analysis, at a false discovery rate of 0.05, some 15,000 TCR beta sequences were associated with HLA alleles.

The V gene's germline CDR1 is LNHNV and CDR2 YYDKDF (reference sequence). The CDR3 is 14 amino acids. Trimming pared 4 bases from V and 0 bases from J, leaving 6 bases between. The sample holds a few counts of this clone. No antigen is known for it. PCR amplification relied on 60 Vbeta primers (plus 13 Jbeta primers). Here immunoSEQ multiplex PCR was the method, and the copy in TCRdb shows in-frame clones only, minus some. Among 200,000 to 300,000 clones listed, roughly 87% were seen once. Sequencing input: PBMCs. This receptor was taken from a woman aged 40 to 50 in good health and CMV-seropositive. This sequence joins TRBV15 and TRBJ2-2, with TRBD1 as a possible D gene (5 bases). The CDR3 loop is CATSKDTNTGELFF. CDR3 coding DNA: TGTGCCACCAGCAAGGACACGAACACCGGGGAGCTGTTTTTT.